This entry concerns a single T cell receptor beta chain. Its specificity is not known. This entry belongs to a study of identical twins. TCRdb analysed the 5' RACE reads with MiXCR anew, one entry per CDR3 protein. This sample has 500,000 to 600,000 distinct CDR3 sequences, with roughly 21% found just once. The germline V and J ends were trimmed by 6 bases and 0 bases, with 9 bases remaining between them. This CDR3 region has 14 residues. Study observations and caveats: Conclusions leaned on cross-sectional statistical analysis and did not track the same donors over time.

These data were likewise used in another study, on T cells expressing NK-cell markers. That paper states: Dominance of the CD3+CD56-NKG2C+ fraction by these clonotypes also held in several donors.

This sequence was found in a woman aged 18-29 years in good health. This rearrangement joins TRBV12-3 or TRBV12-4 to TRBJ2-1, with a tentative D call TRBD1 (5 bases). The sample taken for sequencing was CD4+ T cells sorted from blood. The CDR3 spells CASRSTDSYNEQFF. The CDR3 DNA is TGTGCCAGCAGGTCGACAGACTCCTACAATGAGCAGTTCTTC.